This T cell receptor (beta chain) is from a study of radiation and T cells in renal cell carcinoma (dated by TCRdb to about 2020). Describing the broader study: TCR beta sequencing covered fewer than 60 samples in total, comprising roughly 26 tumors and 27 peripheral blood samples. The final blood draw was performed at 4 weeks after radiation, at the same time as nephrectomy. In the 40 to 60 samples combined, 4 million to 5 million unique CDR3 nucleotide sequences were found, encoding approximately 2,800,000 unique CDR3 amino acid sequences. The research as a whole found: Top tumor clonotypes rose in blood from baseline to 2 weeks post-radiation, then contracted by 4 weeks, suggesting transient expansion of tumor-resident clones. Effects of radiation dose or scheduling on the TCR repertoire could not be addressed with the single-armed trial design. Because no pretreatment tumor biopsies were available, whether clonotypes were present in the tumor at baseline could not be determined. Dynamics of the blood repertoire were not tracked past 4 weeks after treatment.

Following the manufacturer's recommendations, the immunoSEQ kit was used to generate TCR beta libraries from genomic DNA. Library preparation used a first multiplex PCR with proprietary primers, then a second PCR adding unique barcodes, with bead cleanups after each round. Each sample batch included a kit-provided positive control reaction and a negative control reaction. The final libraries underwent checking on an Agilent 4200 TapeStation D1000 ScreenTape, volumetric pooling, and quantification by qPCR. Sequencing was performed on an Illumina NextSeq500 using a MidOutput 150-cycle cartridge, with 156 Read1 cycles, 15 Index1 cycles, and the kit custom primers. The pooled library was loaded at 0.95 to 1 pM, with a roughly 21% PhiX control spiked in. On the authors' methods: Vendor-processed data were analyzed in R, and a clonotype was defined as all T cells sharing the same CDR3 nucleotide sequence. In the clone abundance analyses, frequencies in each sample were normalized to that sample's 10,000 most abundant clones. Before analysis, public T cell clones were removed, and these numbered fewer than six per sample on average. Tumor-enriched and baseline blood-enriched clonotypes were defined by at least a 32-fold difference in abundance between compartments. A beta-binomial differential abundance model was used to identify clonotypes that expanded or contracted between blood time points. The Baroni-Urbani and Buser coefficient was used to measure tumor-blood repertoire similarity, and groups were compared with two-tailed Wilcoxon tests in R. The source is immuneACCESS, and TCRdb retained only in-frame sequences with V and J called. Part of the clones is not carried over; for the studies checked, unresolved V genes explain less than half of this, and the remainder is unexplained. V and J calls and clone size are those listed in that table; D and trimming were worked out from the DNA. For this sample the table gives just over 95,000 clones, of which 75% to 85% were detected only once. The ten largest account for approximately 6.9% of the sample.

Turning to this clone: The antigen it recognizes is unknown. Per-base qualities were not stored, and no clone one base away is much larger.

Per the publication, the time point label means: blood 4 weeks post-SBRT, at nephrectomy. Read against the paper, the sample's treatment or condition label means: 15 Gy SBRT to primary tumor, nephrectomy 4 weeks later. Samples came from a clinical trial, in which primary renal cell carcinomas received 15 Gy stereotactic body radiation therapy followed by nephrectomy 4 weeks later. To follow tumor-enriched clonotypes, peripheral blood was collected serially from radiation-treated patients at baseline and again at 2 weeks and 4 weeks after SBRT. Every patient's renal cell carcinoma showed clear cell pathology. Genomic DNA for TCR sequencing was prepared using the QIAamp DNA Blood Mini Kit (Qiagen). Only samples passing all quality control checks were included in the analyses. Source: blood, taken from a patient whose treatment included radiotherapy and nephrectomy. This receptor was taken from a man aged 55 to 70 with renal cell carcinoma.

The DNA is TGTGCCAGCCGGTTAACAGGAGGATACTATGGCTACACCTTC. Its amino acids are CASRLTGGYYGYTF. The rearranged chain carries TRBV27 and TRBJ1-2; the D gene is perhaps TRBD1, from 5 matching bases. The CDR3 sequence holds 14 residues, the cysteine and phenylalanine included. Just CDR3 DNA is preserved here, 42 bases in frame from base 1. At the junction V is shortened by 8 bases and J by 3 bases, with 16 bases in between. CDR1 MNHEY and CDR2 SMNVEV were looked up in the germline V gene (reference sequence).